Each of the 16 T cell receptor beta chains below was sequenced from the same sample in a study of siplizumab effects on memory and regulatory T cells. The table came from immunoSEQ multiplex PCR; TCRdb's copy has only in-frame clones and leaves some out. The sample lists over 65,000 clones; approximately 95% were seen once. The material sequenced was CD8+ T cells sorted from blood. The receptors derive from a human donor in good health.

The rearrangement uses TRBV5-6 and TRBJ2-7; D possibly corresponds to TRBD1 (5 bases). Germline CDR1 SGHDT, CDR2 YYEEEE. Trimming stripped 2 bases from V and 6 bases from J, with 18 bases between. The length of the CDR3 is 15 residues. CDR3 nucleotide sequence: TGTGCCAGCAGCTTACGGTGGGGCGGCTCATCCGAGCAGTACTTC. This encodes CASSLRWGGSSEQYF.

CDR3 coding DNA: TGTGCCTGGAGCGCCGGGACAGAGCAGTTCTTC. Protein: CAWSAGTEQFF. This chain links TRBV30 with TRBJ2-1, with TRBD1 as a possible D gene (6 bases). The CDR3 has 11 amino acids. V lost 3 bases to trimming and J lost 10 bases, with 10 bases between them. Germline V gene lookup returns CDR1 GTSNPN and CDR2 SVGIG (reference sequence).

This clone occurred once. The J gene is TRBJ1-3, the V gene TRBV4-1; 10 bases map to TRBD1. The CDR3 has 16 residues. Germline lookup yields CDR1 MGHRA and CDR2 YSYEKL. With 4 bases clipped from V and 2 bases from J, the junction kept 5 bases outside the gene matches. The CDR3 coding sequence is TGCGCCAGCAGCCTGGCCGGGACAGGGGCTGGAAACACCATATATTTT. Amino acids: CASSLAGTGAGNTIYF.

V usage is TRBV7-6 and J usage is TRBJ1-1; D perhaps matches TRBD1 (5 bases). Germline lookup yields CDR1 SGHVS and CDR2 FNYEAQ. Trimming took off 2 bases at V and 2 bases at J, with 15 bases between the two ends. The CDR3 loop spans 16 amino acids. The CDR3 sequence is CASSLRDDMINTEAFF. The CDR3 DNA reads TGTGCCAGCAGCTTAAGGGACGACATGATAAACACTGAAGCTTTCTTT.

The V call is TRBV28, the J call TRBJ1-2; D possibly corresponds to TRBD1 (5 bases). Germline V gives CDR1 MDHEN, CDR2 SYDVKM. Trimming stripped 6 bases from V and 1 base from J, with 27 bases between. The CDR3 is 19 amino acids. The CDR3 is CASRIQRGLGGGYNYGYTF. The CDR3, as DNA: TGTGCCAGCAGGATTCAGAGAGGGCTTGGGGGGGGTTATAACTATGGCTACACCTTC.

V and J are TRBV5-1 and TRBJ1-2; no clear D gene. The CDR3 is 9 amino acids. Germline CDR1 reads SGHRS; CDR2 reads YFSETQ. Trimming took off 9 bases at V and 13 bases at J, with 13 bases between the two ends. CDR3 in DNA: TGCGCCACCAAACGCCGGGGCACCTTC. Protein: CATKRRGTF. Based on the CDR3 plus reference TRBV5-1 and TRBJ1-2, the full variable domain is KAGVTQTPRYLIKTRGQQVTLSCSPISGHRSVSWYQQTPGQGLQFLFEYFSETQRNKGNFPGRFSGRQFSNSRSEMNVSTLELGDSALYLCATKRRGTFGSGTRLTVV.

The genes are TRBV29-1 and TRBJ1-5; 8 bases match TRBD1. The CDR3 runs 12 residues. V dropped 6 bases and J dropped 4; count of bases not matched to a gene: 2. The V gene's germline CDR1 is SQVTM and CDR2 ANQGSEA. The CDR3 nucleotides are TGCAGCGTCGGGACAGGTAATCAGCCCCAGCATTTT. Protein: CSVGTGNQPQHF.

For the CDR3, the DNA is TGTGCCAGCAGCCCCCAGGACACCGCCTATGGCTACACCTTC. Its protein product is CASSPQDTAYGYTF. The J gene is TRBJ1-2, the V gene TRBV9; TRBD1 might be the D (5 bases). The V and J ends lost 4 bases and 4 bases respectively, with 14 bases between them. The CDR3 is made up of 14 amino acids. The germline gives CDR1 SGDLS, CDR2 YYNGEE.

The chain employs TRBV29-1 and TRBJ2-7; no clear D. The germline CDR1 and CDR2 sequences are SQVTM and ANQGSEA. V dropped 4 bases and J dropped 4 bases, with 20 bases sitting between them. This CDR3 comprises 15 residues. The CDR3 sequence: CSVGHTPANPYEQYF. The CDR3 region has the DNA TGCAGCGTTGGGCACACCCCGGCCAACCCATACGAGCAGTACTTC.

The chain is built from TRBV29-1 and TRBJ2-6, with D possibly being TRBD2 (6 bases). V gave up 6 bases and J gave up 0 bases, with 18 bases separating them. This CDR3 is 17 amino acids long. Germline V gene lookup returns CDR1 SQVTM and CDR2 ANQGSEA. CDR3: CSVLLASVDSGANVLTF. As DNA, the CDR3 is TGCAGCGTCCTATTGGCTAGCGTCGACTCTGGGGCCAACGTCCTGACTTTC. Full variable domain (missing parts from reference TRBV29-1 and TRBJ2-6): SAVISQKPSRDICQRGTSLTIQCQVDSQVTMMFWYRQQPGQSLTLIATANQGSEATYESGFVIDKFPISRPNLTFSTLTVSNMSPEDSSIYLCSVLLASVDSGANVLTFGAGSRLTVL.

This clone occurred once. The chain joins TRBV13 to TRBJ2-5, with D possibly called TRBD1 or TRBD2 (5 bases each). CDR3 size: 15 residues. The V gene's germline CDR1 is PRHDT and CDR2 FYEKMQ (reference sequence). Deletions cut 5 bases from V and 3 bases from J, with 16 bases between. CDR3 protein: CASSAPGQGEETQYF. The CDR3 bases are TGTGCCAGCAGCGCCCCCGGGCAGGGAGAAGAGACCCAGTACTTC.

This chain joins TRBV5-4 and TRBJ2-7; D might be TRBD1 or TRBD2, each matching 7 bases. This CDR3 has 14 amino acids. V gave up 0 bases and J gave up 5 bases, with 12 bases separating them. Germline V gives CDR1 SGHNT, CDR2 YYREEE (reference sequence). CDR3 nucleotides: TGTGCCAGCAGCTTGGCGGCAGGGGGGGACGAGCAGTACTTC. This translates into CASSLAAGGDEQYF.

The chain employs TRBV28 and TRBJ1-4; D possibly corresponds to TRBD1 (6 bases). The germline V gene has CDR1 MDHEN and CDR2 SYDVKM. The CDR3 is made up of 12 amino acids. V lost 7 bases, J lost 16 bases, and 19 bases lay in between. CDR3 protein: CASTLGGGDTFF. The DNA for the CDR3 is TGTGCCAGCACCCTGGGGGGCGGAGACACGTTTTTT.

This sequence joins TRBV15 and TRBJ2-1, with TRBD2 matching 12 bases. The CDR3 is 16 residues long. Trimming at V came to 1 base and at J to 5 bases, leaving 3 bases not matched to a gene. Germline V gene sequence: CDR1 LNHNV, CDR2 YYDKDF (reference sequence). The CDR3 loop is CATSRVLAGGDNEQFF. CDR3 in DNA: TGTGCCACCAGCAGAGTCCTAGCGGGAGGGGACAATGAGCAGTTCTTC.

The chain combines TRBV28 with TRBJ2-1; no clear D gene. The germline V and J ends were trimmed by 4 bases and 1 base, with 14 bases remaining between them. CDR3 length equals 16 residues. Germline lookup yields CDR1 MDHEN and CDR2 SYDVKM. The CDR3 region is CASSSKATPSYNEQFF. In nucleotides, the CDR3 is TGTGCCAGCAGTTCTAAAGCTACTCCGTCCTACAATGAGCAGTTCTTC.

J is TRBJ2-7 and V is TRBV9; 10 nucleotides agree with TRBD1. The germline gives CDR1 SGDLS, CDR2 YYNGEE. The CDR3 extends over 14 amino acids. Trimming removed 6 bases from V and 2 bases from J; junction bases left unmatched: 5. CDR3: CASTEGTGAYEQYF. The DNA for the CDR3 is TGTGCCAGCACTGAAGGGACAGGGGCCTACGAGCAGTACTTC.